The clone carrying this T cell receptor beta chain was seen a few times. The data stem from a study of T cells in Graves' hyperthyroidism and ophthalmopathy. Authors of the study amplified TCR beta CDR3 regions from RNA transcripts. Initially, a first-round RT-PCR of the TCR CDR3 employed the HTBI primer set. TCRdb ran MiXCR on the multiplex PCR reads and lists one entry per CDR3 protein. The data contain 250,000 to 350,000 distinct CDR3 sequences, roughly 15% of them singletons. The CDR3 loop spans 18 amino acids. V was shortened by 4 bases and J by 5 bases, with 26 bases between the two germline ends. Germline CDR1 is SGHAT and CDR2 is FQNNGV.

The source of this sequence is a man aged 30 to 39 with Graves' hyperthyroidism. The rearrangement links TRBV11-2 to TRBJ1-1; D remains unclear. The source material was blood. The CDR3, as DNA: TGTGCCAGCAGCTCGAATTACCCCAGGACGGCGAGTGGGACTGAAGCTTTCTTT. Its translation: CASSSNYPRTASGTEAFF.